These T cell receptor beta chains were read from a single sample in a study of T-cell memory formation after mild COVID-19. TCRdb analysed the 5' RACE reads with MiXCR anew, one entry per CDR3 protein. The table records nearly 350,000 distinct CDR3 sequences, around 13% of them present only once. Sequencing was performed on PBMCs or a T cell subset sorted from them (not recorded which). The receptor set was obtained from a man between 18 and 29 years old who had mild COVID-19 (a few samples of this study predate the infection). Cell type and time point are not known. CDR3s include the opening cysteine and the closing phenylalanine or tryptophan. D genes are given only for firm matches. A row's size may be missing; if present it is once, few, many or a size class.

CASSEDPAGGREQYF,TGTGCCAGCAGTGAAGACCCAGCGGGGGGGCGCGAGCAGTACTTC,TRBJ2-7,.,TRBV2,TRBD2
CASSPIAGTSTGELFF,TGTGCCAGCAGCCCCATAGCGGGGACTTCCACCGGGGAGCTGTTTTTT,TRBJ2-2,once,TRBV27,TRBD2
CASSMRASGWYNEQFF,TGTGCCAGTAGTATGCGGGCTAGCGGGTGGTACAATGAGCAGTTCTTC,TRBJ2-1,few,TRBV19,TRBD2
CASSQETRFAPLHF,TGCGCCAGCAGCCAAGAAACGCGGTTTGCACCCCTCCACTTT,TRBJ1-6,.,TRBV4-3,.
CASSRLTGAGYGYTF,TGTGCCAGCAGTCGCCTGACGGGGGCTGGCTATGGCTACACCTTC,TRBJ1-2,few,TRBV14,.
CASSQTAGTVYRRTF,TGTGCCAGCAGCCAAACAGCCGGGACAGTCTATAGAAGAACCTTC,TRBJ1-2,few,TRBV3-1,TRBD1
CASSLWGKGSSYEQYF,TGTGCCAGCAGCTTATGGGGCAAGGGGAGCTCCTACGAGCAGTACTTC,TRBJ2-7,.,TRBV7-6,.
CASSAHVKGNEQFF,TGTGCCAGCAGTGCCCACGTAAAGGGCAATGAGCAGTTCTTC,TRBJ2-1,few,TRBV6-1,.
CASSPYGGSTEAFF,TGTGCCAGCAGTCCGTATGGTGGGAGCACTGAAGCTTTCTTT,TRBJ1-1,few,TRBV6-5,.
CASSSHRDYEQYF,TGTGCCAGCAGTTCCCACAGGGACTACGAGCAGTACTTC,TRBJ2-7,.,TRBV12-3/TRBV12-4,.
CATSRATEMGGYTF,TGTGCCACCAGCAGAGCCACGGAAATGGGTGGCTACACCTTC,TRBJ1-2,.,TRBV15,.
CASSYSSRVVRQPQHF,TGTGCCAGCAGTTACTCGAGTAGGGTCGTCAGGCAGCCCCAGCATTTT,TRBJ1-5,few,TRBV6-6,.
CASSAGTSRSTDTQYF,TGCGCCAGCAGTGCCGGGACTAGTCGGTCCACAGATACGCAGTATTTT,TRBJ2-3,few,TRBV10-2,TRBD2
CATSDLDATEQFF,TGTGCCACCAGTGATTTGGACGCTACGGAGCAGTTCTTC,TRBJ2-1,few,TRBV24-1,.
CSVGDTDQPQHF,TGCAGCGTTGGGGACACAGATCAGCCCCAGCATTTT,TRBJ1-5,.,TRBV29-1,.
CASSARGEQYF,TGTGCCAGCAGTGCCCGGGGCGAGCAGTACTTC,TRBJ2-7,.,TRBV6-1,.
CASSYGFSGWNTEAFF,TGTGCCAGCAGTTACGGCTTTTCAGGGTGGAACACTGAAGCTTTCTTT,TRBJ1-1,.,TRBV6-2/TRBV6-3,.
CASSYGTSITGELFF,TGTGCCAGCAGCTATGGGACATCGATCACCGGGGAGCTGTTTTTT,TRBJ2-2,.,TRBV5-4,.
CASSFLRGSYNEQFF,TGTGCCAGCAGTTTTCTTCGCGGCTCCTACAATGAGCAGTTCTTC,TRBJ2-1,few,TRBV12-3/TRBV12-4,.
CASSYREGETQYF,TGTGCCAGCAGTTACCGGGAGGGGGAGACCCAGTACTTC,TRBJ2-5,few,TRBV6-5,TRBD2
CASSERTGGDTEAFF,TGCGCCAGCAGCGAACGGACAGGAGGGGACACTGAAGCTTTCTTT,TRBJ1-1,.,TRBV5-1,TRBD1
CASSRKAGYADTQYF,TGTGCCAGCAGTCGCAAGGCGGGGTACGCAGATACGCAGTATTTT,TRBJ2-3,.,TRBV7-6,.
CASSPTGTDPSYGYTF,TGTGCCAGCTCACCAACGGGGACAGATCCCTCCTATGGCTACACCTTC,TRBJ1-2,.,TRBV18,TRBD1
CASSKVTGGNTNTGELFF,TGCGCCAGCAGCAAGGTTACAGGGGGTAATACGAACACCGGGGAGCTGTTTTTT,TRBJ2-2,.,TRBV4-1,TRBD1
CAISGPSADTQYF,TGTGCCATCAGTGGGCCGTCCGCAGATACGCAGTATTTT,TRBJ2-3,.,TRBV10-3,.
CASSYQGGASYEQYF,TGTGCCAGCAGTTACCAAGGAGGAGCCTCCTACGAGCAGTACTTC,TRBJ2-7,few,TRBV6-2/TRBV6-3,.
CASSQDRNEQFF,TGTGCCAGCAGCCAGGACAGGAACGAGCAGTTCTTC,TRBJ2-1,.,TRBV7-2,TRBD1
CASSRGTLGETQYF,TGTGCCAGCAGCCGAGGGACATTGGGAGAGACCCAGTACTTC,TRBJ2-5,few,TRBV14,.
CATSRGRTSGDNQFF,TGTGCCACCAGCAGAGGTAGGACTAGCGGTGACAATCAGTTCTTC,TRBJ2-1,many,TRBV15,TRBD2
CAGDREYDYGYTF,TGTGCCGGGGACAGGGAGTACGACTATGGCTACACCTTC,TRBJ1-2,.,TRBV7-9,TRBD1
CASSHRGISEETQYF,TGTGCCAGCAGCCATAGGGGGATTTCAGAAGAGACCCAGTACTTC,TRBJ2-5,.,TRBV9,.
CATSDLNLRDRGETQYF,TGTGCCACCAGTGACCTTAACCTCCGGGACAGGGGAGAGACCCAGTACTTC,TRBJ2-5,few,TRBV24-1,TRBD1
CSVGRGSTGELFF,TGCAGCGTTGGCCGGGGAAGCACCGGGGAGCTGTTTTTT,TRBJ2-2,many,TRBV29-1,.
CATSDAGNEQFF,TGTGCCACCAGTGATGCTGGTAATGAGCAGTTCTTC,TRBJ2-1,few,TRBV24-1,.
CASSLQGPRQETQYF,TGTGCCAGCAGTCTTCAGGGACCTAGACAAGAGACCCAGTACTTC,TRBJ2-5,few,TRBV28,.
CASSPGRGGLGQPQHF,TGTGCCAGCAGCCCAGGACGGGGGGGCCTGGGTCAGCCCCAGCATTTT,TRBJ1-5,.,TRBV2,.
CASRAEYQETQYF,TGTGCCAGCCGCGCGGAGTACCAAGAGACCCAGTACTTC,TRBJ2-5,few,TRBV9,.